Presented here are 10 T cell receptor beta chains from one specimen sequenced in a study of neurological immune-mediated disorders. Time point defined: longitudinal time-point 2. From the 5' RACE reads, TCRdb called clonotypes with MiXCR, one entry per CDR3 protein. This table has 81,000 or so distinct CDR3 sequences, approximately 13% appearing once. Sequences were obtained from PBMCs. All receptors derive from a female donor with HTLV-1-associated myelopathy (HAM/TSP).

This clonotype has only a few counts. V gene TRBV3-1 combines with J gene TRBJ2-7; D gene uncertain. This CDR3 spans 14 amino acids. The germline gives CDR1 LGHDT, CDR2 YNNKEL (reference sequence). The V and J ends lost 4 bases and 1 base respectively, with 11 bases between them. As DNA, the CDR3 is TGTGCCAGCAGCCCTACAGCTACTTCCTACGAGCAGTACTTC. This codes for CASSPTATSYEQYF.

The chain combines TRBV30 with TRBJ1-2; possibly TRBD1 for D (5 bases). Germline V gives CDR1 GTSNPN, CDR2 SVGIG (reference sequence). The V gene lost 0 bases and the J gene lost 1 base, with 6 bases spanning the gap. The CDR3 is 13 residues long. The CDR3 region is CAWSVDSNYGYTF. The CDR3 region has the DNA TGTGCCTGGAGTGTTGACAGTAACTATGGCTACACCTTC. The full variable domain, rest sourced from reference TRBV30 and TRBJ1-2, is SQTIHQWPATLVQPVGSPLSLECTVEGTSNPNLYWYRQAAGRGLQLLFYSVGIGQISSEVPQNLSASRPQDRQFILSSKKLLLSDSGFYLCAWSVDSNYGYTFGSGTRLTVV.

In this sample, this clonotype turned up once. Possible read error: a much larger clone is one base away. J is TRBJ2-7 and V is TRBV6-6; possible D gene TRBD2, 6 bases. The CDR3 sequence is 18 residues long. Trimming removed 0 bases at V and 5 bases at J, with 23 bases between. Germline V lookup: CDR1 MNHNY, CDR2 SVGAGI (reference sequence). This chain's CDR3 is CASSYSGGRVRGVHEQYF. CDR3 sequence (DNA): TGTGCCAGCAGTTACTCGGGGGGAAGGGTACGTGGGGTCCACGAGCAGTACTTC.

This clonotype was counted many times. V gene TRBV5-1 combines with J gene TRBJ2-3; 13 nucleotides match TRBD2. In germline, CDR1 is SGHRS, CDR2 YFSETQ. Unmatched junction bases numbered 8, after V lost 5 bases and J lost 2 bases. The CDR3 runs 17 residues. CDR3 nucleotide sequence: TGCGCCAGCAGATCCCTAGGGACTAGCGGGGCCACAGATACGCAGTATTTT. Residues: CASRSLGTSGATDTQYF.

This clonotype was observed many times. This chain connects TRBV6-5 to TRBJ2-1; D may be TRBD2 (5 bases). The CDR3 is 11 residues long. Germline V gene lookup returns CDR1 MNHEY and CDR2 SVGAGI. With 6 bases removed from V and 10 bases from J, the gap between germline ends came to 10 bases. The CDR3 bases are TGTGCCAGCAGGGGAGAGAGGGAGCAGTTCTTC. This translates into CASRGEREQFF.

This clonotype was found many times. The chain couples TRBV12-3 or TRBV12-4 to TRBJ1-2; 8 bases are a match to TRBD1. Trimming cost V 4 bases and J 6 bases; bases outside gene matches: 13. This CDR3 contains 16 residues. The CDR3 DNA reads TGTGCCAGCAGTTCACTGATCAGGGGGCCCATAGATGGCTACACCTTC. Residues: CASSSLIRGPIDGYTF.

This clonotype was seen many times. The rearrangement joins TRBV28 to TRBJ2-1; D might be TRBD1 (5 bases). V lost 2 bases and J lost 8, with 10 bases in between. Germline V CDR1 and CDR2: MDHEN, SYDVKM. The CDR3 length is 13 residues. CDR3 amino acids: CASSLDSRDEQFF. The CDR3 nucleotides read TGTGCCAGCAGTTTAGACAGTAGGGATGAGCAGTTCTTC.

In its sample, this clonotype was seen many times. The chain uses TRBV5-1 and TRBJ2-7; 10 bases match TRBD1. Germline values: CDR1 SGHRS, CDR2 YFSETQ. The V and J ends lost 3 bases and 5 bases, in that order; junction bases with no gene match: 5. The CDR3 runs to 14 residues. CDR3 region: CASSSDRGMDEQYF. The CDR3 DNA sequence: TGCGCCAGCAGCTCGGACAGGGGGATGGACGAGCAGTACTTC.

This clonotype appeared many times. The J gene is TRBJ2-6, the V gene TRBV10-3; D is possibly TRBD2 (6 bases). The CDR3 is 18 amino acids. Trimming shortened V by 4 bases and J by 0 bases, and 16 bases separated the two germline ends. Germline CDR1 and CDR2: ENHRY and SYGVKD. The DNA for the CDR3 is TGTGCCATCAGTGCAAGAGAGGGAGGCAGCTCTGGGGCCAACGTCCTGACTTTC. Amino acids: CAISAREGGSSGANVLTF.

This clonotype was recorded many times. V is TRBV7-3 and J is TRBJ2-1; 11 positions agree with TRBD2. V lost 5 bases and J lost 5; bases outside the gene matches: 2. The CDR3 length is 14 residues. Per germline, CDR1 SGHTA and CDR2 FQGTGA. CDR3 coding DNA: TGTGCCAGCAGCGGGACTAGCGGAAACAATGAGCAGTTCTTC. Translating it yields CASSGTSGNNEQFF.